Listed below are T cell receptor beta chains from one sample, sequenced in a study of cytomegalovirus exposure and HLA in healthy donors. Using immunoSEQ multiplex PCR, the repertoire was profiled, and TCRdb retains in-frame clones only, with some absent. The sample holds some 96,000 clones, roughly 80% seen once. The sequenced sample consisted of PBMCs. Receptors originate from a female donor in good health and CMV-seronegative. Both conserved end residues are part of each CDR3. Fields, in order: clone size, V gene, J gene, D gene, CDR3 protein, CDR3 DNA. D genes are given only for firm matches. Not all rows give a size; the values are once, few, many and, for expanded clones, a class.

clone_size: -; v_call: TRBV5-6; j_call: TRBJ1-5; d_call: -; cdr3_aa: CASSLAGALDQPQHF; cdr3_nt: TGTGCCAGCAGCTTGGCAGGGGCATTGGATCAGCCCCAGCATTTT
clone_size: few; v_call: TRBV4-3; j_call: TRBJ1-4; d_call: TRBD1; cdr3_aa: CASSQATGGEKLFF; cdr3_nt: TGCGCCAGCAGCCAAGCAACAGGGGGTGAAAAACTGTTTTTT
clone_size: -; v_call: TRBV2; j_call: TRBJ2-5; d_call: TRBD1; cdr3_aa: CASMRDRAFETQYF; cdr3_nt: TGTGCCAGCATGAGGGACAGGGCTTTTGAGACCCAGTACTTC
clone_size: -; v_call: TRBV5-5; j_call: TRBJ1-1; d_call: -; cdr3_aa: CASSLVLRNTEAFF; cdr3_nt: TGTGCCAGCAGCTTGGTCCTCAGGAACACTGAAGCTTTCTTT
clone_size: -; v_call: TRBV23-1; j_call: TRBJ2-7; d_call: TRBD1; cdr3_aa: CASTGQGHTYEQYF; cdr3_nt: TGCGCCAGTACAGGACAGGGGCATACCTACGAGCAGTACTTC
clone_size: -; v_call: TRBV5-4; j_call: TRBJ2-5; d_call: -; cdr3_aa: CASSGDSSWAETQYF; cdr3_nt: TGTGCCAGCAGCGGGGACTCCTCATGGGCGGAGACCCAGTACTTC
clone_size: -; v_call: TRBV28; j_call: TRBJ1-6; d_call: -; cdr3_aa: CASIPTGGSPLHF; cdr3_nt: TGTGCCAGCATCCCAACGGGGGGATCACCCCTCCACTTT
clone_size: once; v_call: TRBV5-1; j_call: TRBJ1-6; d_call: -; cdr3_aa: CASSSGDNSPLHF; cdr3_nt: TGCGCCAGCTCATCGGGGGATAATTCACCCCTCCACTTT
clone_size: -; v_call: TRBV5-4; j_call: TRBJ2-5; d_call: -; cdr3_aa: CASSLEAGQETQYF; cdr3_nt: TGTGCCAGCAGCTTGGAGGCAGGTCAAGAGACCCAGTACTTC
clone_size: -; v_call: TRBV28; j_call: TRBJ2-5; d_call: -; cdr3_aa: CASSFLASQETQYF; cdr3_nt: TGTGCCAGCAGTTTTTTGGCCAGCCAAGAGACCCAGTACTTC
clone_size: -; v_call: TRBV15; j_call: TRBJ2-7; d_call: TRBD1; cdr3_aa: CATSIHRGPHEQYF; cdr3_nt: TGTGCCACCAGCATTCACAGGGGGCCTCACGAGCAGTACTTC
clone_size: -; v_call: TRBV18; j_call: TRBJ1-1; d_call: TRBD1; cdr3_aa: CASSPMTGTGGGIGTEAFF; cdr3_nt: TGTGCCAGCTCTCCAATGACCGGGACAGGGGGCGGGATAGGCACTGAAGCTTTCTTT
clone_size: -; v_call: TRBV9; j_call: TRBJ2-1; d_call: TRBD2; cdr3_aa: CASSVDRTSGRTNEQFF; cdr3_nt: TGTGCCAGCAGCGTAGACCGGACTAGCGGGAGGACAAATGAGCAGTTCTTC
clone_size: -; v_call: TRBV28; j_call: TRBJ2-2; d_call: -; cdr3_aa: CASSLVRVFNTGELFF; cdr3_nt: TGTGCCAGCAGTCTAGTCAGGGTATTTAACACCGGGGAGCTGTTTTTT
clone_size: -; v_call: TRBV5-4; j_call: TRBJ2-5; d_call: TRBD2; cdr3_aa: CASSPGQRGEETQYF; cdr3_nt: TGTGCCAGCAGCCCGGGACAGCGGGGGGAAGAGACCCAGTACTTC
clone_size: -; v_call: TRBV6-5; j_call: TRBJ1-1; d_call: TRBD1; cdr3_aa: CASSRTGANTEAFF; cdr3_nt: TGTGCCAGCAGTCGCACAGGGGCGAACACTGAAGCTTTCTTT
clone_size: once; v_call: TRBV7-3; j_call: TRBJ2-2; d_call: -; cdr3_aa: CASSLNGRAALGTGELFF; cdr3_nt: TGTGCCAGCAGCTTAAACGGCAGGGCGGCCCTTGGCACCGGGGAGCTGTTTTTT
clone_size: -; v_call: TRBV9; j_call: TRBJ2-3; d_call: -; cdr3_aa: CASGPSPHWEDTQYF; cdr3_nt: TGTGCCAGCGGTCCCTCGCCTCACTGGGAGGATACGCAGTATTTT
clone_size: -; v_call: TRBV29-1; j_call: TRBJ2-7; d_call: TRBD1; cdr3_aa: CSVEGQSYEQYF; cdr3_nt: TGCAGCGTTGAGGGACAGTCCTACGAGCAGTACTTC
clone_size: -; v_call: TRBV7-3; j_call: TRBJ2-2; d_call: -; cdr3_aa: CASSLGTANTGELFF; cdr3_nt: TGTGCCAGCAGCTTAGGGACTGCGAACACCGGGGAGCTGTTTTTT
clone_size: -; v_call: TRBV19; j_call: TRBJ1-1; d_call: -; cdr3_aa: CASSIRQMNTEAFF; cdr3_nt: TGTGCCAGTAGTATAAGACAGATGAACACTGAAGCTTTCTTT
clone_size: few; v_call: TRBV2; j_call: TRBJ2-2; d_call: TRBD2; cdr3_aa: CASGAGLENTGELFF; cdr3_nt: TGTGCCAGCGGGGCGGGACTAGAGAACACCGGGGAGCTGTTTTTT
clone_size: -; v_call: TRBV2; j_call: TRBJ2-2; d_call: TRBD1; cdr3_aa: CASIRTGNTGELFF; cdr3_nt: TGTGCCAGCATCCGGACAGGGAACACCGGGGAGCTGTTTTTT
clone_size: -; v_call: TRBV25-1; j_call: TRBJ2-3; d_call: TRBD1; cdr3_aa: CASSSFRGLMADTQYF; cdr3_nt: TGTGCCAGCAGTAGCTTCAGGGGGCTAATGGCAGATACGCAGTATTTT
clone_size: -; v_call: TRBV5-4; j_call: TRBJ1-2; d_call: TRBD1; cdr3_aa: CASSTIRQGSGYTF; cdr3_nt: TGTGCCAGCAGCACTATCAGACAGGGGTCGGGCTACACCTTC
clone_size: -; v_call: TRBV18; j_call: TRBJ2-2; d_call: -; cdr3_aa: CASSPVRDTGELFF; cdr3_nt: TGTGCCAGCTCACCAGTTCGGGATACCGGGGAGCTGTTTTTT
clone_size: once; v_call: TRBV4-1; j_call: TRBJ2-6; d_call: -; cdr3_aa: CASSQDSRDTGANVLTF; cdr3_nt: TGCGCCAGCAGCCAAGATTCCCGGGACACTGGGGCCAACGTCCTGACTTTC
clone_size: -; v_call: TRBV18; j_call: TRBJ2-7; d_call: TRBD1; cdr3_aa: CASSPATGQEYEQYF; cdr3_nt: TGTGCCAGCTCACCGGCCACGGGACAGGAATACGAGCAGTACTTC
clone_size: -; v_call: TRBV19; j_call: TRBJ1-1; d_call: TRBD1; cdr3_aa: CASSAIPGQGASEAFF; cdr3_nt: TGTGCCAGTAGTGCTATACCGGGACAGGGGGCCTCTGAAGCTTTCTTT
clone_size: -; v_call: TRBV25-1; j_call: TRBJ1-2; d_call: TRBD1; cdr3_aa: CASSDSGTGAGYTF; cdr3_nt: TGTGCCAGCAGTGATTCTGGGACAGGGGCGGGCTACACCTTC
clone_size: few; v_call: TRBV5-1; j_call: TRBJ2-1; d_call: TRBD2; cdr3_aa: CASSWGLAYNEQFF; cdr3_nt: TGCGCCAGCAGCTGGGGACTAGCTTACAATGAGCAGTTCTTC
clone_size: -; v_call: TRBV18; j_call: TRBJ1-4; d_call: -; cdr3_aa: CASSPQRAGEKLFF; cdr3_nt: TGTGCCAGCTCACCCCAGCGCGCGGGCGAAAAACTGTTTTTT
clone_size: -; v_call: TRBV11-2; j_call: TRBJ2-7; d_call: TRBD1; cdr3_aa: CASSLPGTGSQYF; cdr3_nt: TGTGCCAGCAGCCTCCCCGGGACAGGGTCGCAGTACTTC
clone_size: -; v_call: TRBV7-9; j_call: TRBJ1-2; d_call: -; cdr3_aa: CASSLGSLGGADGYTF; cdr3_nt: TGTGCCAGCAGCTTAGGGTCGCTGGGGGGAGCCGACGGCTACACCTTC
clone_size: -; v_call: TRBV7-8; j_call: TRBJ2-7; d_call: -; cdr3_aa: CASSLEIGSLYEQYF; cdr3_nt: TGTGCCAGCAGCTTAGAAATCGGGAGTCTTTACGAGCAGTACTTC
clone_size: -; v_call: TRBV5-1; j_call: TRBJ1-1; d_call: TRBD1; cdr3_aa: CASSLEGRGRGTEAFF; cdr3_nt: TGCGCCAGCAGCTTGGAGGGTAGGGGGCGCGGGACTGAAGCTTTCTTT
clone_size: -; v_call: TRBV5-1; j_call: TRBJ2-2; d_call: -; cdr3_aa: CASKRNTGELFF; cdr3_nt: TGCGCCAGCAAGCGGAACACCGGGGAGCTGTTTTTT
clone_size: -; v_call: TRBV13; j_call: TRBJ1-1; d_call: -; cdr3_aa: CASSLRYGGKDTEAFF; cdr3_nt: TGTGCCAGCAGCTTAAGGTATGGAGGGAAAGACACTGAAGCTTTCTTT
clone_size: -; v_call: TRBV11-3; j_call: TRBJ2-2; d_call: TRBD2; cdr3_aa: CASSPRLATGELFF; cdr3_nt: TGTGCCAGCAGCCCCCGACTAGCGACCGGGGAGCTGTTTTTT
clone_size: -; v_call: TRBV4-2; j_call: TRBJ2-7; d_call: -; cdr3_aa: CASSPTFSYEQYF; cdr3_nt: TGTGCCAGCAGCCCGACATTCTCCTACGAGCAGTACTTC
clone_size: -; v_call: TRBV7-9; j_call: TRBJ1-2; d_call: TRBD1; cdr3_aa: CASDLLRDRGRSNYGYTF; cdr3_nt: TGTGCCAGCGATCTCCTCCGGGACAGGGGAAGATCTAACTATGGCTACACCTTC
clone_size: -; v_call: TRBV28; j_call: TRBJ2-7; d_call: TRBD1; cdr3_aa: CASSFLGTAISYEQYF; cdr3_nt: TGTGCCAGCAGTTTCTTGGGGACAGCCATCTCCTACGAGCAGTACTTC
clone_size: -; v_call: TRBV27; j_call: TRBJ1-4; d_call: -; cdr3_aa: CASSPRGSEKLFF; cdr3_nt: TGTGCCAGCAGTCCCCGAGGGAGTGAAAAACTGTTTTTT
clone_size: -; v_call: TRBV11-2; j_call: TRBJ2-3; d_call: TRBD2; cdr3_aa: CASSLRRGGWTDTQYF; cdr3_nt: TGTGCCAGCAGCCTCAGGCGGGGGGGGTGGACAGATACGCAGTATTTT
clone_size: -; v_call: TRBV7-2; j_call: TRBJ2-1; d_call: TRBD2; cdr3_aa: CASRHTAGGPNNEQFF; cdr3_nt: TGTGCCAGCAGACATACAGCGGGGGGCCCAAACAATGAGCAGTTCTTC